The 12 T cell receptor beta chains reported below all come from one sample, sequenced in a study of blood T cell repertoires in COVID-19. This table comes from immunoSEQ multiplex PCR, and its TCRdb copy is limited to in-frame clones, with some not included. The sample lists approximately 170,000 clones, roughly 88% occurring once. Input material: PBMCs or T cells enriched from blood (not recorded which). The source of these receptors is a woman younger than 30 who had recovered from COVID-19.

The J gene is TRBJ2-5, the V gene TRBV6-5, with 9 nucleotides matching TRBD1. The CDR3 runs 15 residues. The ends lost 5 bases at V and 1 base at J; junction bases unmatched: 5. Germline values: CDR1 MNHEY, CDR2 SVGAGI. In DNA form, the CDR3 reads TGTGCCAGCAGTACGGACAGGGGCCTCCAAGAGACCCAGTACTTC. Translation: CASSTDRGLQETQYF.

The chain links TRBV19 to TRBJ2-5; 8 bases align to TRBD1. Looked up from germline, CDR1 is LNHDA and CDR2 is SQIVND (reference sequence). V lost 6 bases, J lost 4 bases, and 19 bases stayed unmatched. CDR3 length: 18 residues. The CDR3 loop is CASRDTLVDREGAETQYF. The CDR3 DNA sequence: TGTGCCAGTAGAGACACCCTCGTGGACAGGGAAGGAGCAGAGACCCAGTACTTC.

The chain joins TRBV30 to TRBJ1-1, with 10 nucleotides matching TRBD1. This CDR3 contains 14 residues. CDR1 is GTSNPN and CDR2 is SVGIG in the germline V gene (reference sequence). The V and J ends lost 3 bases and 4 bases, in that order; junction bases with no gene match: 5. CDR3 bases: TGTGCCTGGAGCGTGGGACAGGGGACCACTGAAGCTTTCTTT. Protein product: CAWSVGQGTTEAFF. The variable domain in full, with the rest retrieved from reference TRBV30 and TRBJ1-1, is SQTIHQWPATLVQPVGSPLSLECTVEGTSNPNLYWYRQAAGRGLQLLFYSVGIGQISSEVPQNLSASRPQDRQFILSSKKLLLSDSGFYLCAWSVGQGTTEAFFGQGTRLTVV.

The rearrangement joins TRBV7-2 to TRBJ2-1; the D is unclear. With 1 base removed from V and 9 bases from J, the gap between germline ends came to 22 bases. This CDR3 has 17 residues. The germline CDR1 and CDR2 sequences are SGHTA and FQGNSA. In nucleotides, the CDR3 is TGTGCCAGCAGCTTAGATGGTGGGCGTTCCCCCTTGACTGAGCAGTTCTTC. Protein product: CASSLDGGRSPLTEQFF.

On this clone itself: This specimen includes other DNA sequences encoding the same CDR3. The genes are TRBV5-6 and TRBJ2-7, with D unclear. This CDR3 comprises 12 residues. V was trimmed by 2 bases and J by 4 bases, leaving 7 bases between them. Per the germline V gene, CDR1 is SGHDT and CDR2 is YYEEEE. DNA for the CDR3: TGTGCCAGCAGCTTTCGAGTATACGAGCAGTACTTC. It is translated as CASSFRVYEQYF.

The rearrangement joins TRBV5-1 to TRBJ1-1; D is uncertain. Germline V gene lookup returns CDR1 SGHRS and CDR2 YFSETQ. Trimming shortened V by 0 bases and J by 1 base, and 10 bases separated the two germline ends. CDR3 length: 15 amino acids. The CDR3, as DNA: TGCGCCAGCAGCTTGGAGGCGGCGGGGAACACTGAAGCTTTCTTT. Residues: CASSLEAAGNTEAFF.

DNA of the CDR3: TGTGCCAGCAGCTTAGCAACTACCTACGAGCAGTACTTC. This encodes CASSLATTYEQYF. The gene calls are TRBV11-2 and TRBJ2-7; D is unclear. Germline-derived CDR1 and CDR2 are SGHAT and FQNNGV. This CDR3 spans 13 amino acids. V was cut by 1 base and J by 2 bases, with 6 bases left in between. Complete variable domain (other parts from reference TRBV11-2 and TRBJ2-7): EAGVAQSPRYKIIEKRQSVAFWCNPISGHATLYWYQQILGQGPKLLIQFQNNGVVDDSQLPKDRFSAERLKGVDSTLKIQPAKLEDSAVYLCASSLATTYEQYFGPGTRLTVT.

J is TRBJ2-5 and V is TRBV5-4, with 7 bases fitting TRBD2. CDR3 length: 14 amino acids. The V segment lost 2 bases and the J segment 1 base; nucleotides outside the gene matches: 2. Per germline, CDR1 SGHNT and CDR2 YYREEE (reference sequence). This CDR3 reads CASSFRGVQETQYF. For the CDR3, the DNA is TGTGCCAGCAGCTTTCGGGGGGTCCAAGAGACCCAGTACTTC.

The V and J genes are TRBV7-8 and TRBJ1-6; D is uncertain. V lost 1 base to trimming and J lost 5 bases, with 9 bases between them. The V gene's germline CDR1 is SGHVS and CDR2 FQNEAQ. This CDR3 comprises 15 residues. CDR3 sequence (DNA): TGTGCCAGCAGCTTAGTCGGGTCAGATAATTCACCCCTCCACTTT. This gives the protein CASSLVGSDNSPLHF.

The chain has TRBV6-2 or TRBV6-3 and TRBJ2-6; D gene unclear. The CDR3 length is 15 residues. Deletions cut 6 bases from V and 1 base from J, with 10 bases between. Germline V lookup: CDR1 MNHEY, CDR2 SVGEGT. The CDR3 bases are TGTGCCAGCAGCCACGGTCGATCTGGGGCCAACGTCCTGACTTTC. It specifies CASSHGRSGANVLTF.

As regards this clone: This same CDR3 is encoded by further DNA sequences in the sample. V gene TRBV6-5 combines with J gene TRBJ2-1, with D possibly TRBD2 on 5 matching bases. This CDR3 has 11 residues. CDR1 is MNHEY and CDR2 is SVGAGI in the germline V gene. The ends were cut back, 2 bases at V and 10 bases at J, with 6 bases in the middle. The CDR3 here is CASSYGGEQFF. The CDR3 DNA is TGTGCCAGCAGTTACGGCGGGGAGCAGTTCTTC.

CDR3 bases: TGCGCCAGCAGCGACGGAAGCTACAGAAGCACAGATACGCAGTATTTT. The encoded protein is CASSDGSYRSTDTQYF. This chain joins TRBV5-1 and TRBJ2-3; D uncertain. Germline V gives CDR1 SGHRS, CDR2 YFSETQ. The CDR3 extends over 16 amino acids. V was shortened by 4 bases and J by 0 bases, with 15 bases between the two germline ends. Based on the CDR3 plus reference TRBV5-1 and TRBJ2-3, the full variable domain is KAGVTQTPRYLIKTRGQQVTLSCSPISGHRSVSWYQQTPGQGLQFLFEYFSETQRNKGNFPGRFSGRQFSNSRSEMNVSTLELGDSALYLCASSDGSYRSTDTQYFGPGTRLTVL.